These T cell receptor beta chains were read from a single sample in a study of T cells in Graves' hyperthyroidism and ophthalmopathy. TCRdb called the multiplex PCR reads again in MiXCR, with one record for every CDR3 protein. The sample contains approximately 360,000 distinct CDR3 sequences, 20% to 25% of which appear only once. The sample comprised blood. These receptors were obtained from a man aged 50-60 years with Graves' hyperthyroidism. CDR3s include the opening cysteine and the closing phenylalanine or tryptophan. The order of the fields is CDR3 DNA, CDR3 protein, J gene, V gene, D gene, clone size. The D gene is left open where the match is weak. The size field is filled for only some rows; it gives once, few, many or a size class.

CDR3 DNA: TGTGCCAGCAGTTTCGTGGGACAGGGGTTCGAGCAGTACTTC
CDR3 protein: CASSFVGQGFEQYF
J gene: TRBJ2-7
V gene: TRBV12-3/TRBV12-4
D gene: TRBD1
clone size: many

CDR3 DNA: TGTGCCTGGAGTCGAAAAACCTACGAGCAGTACTTC
CDR3 protein: CAWSRKTYEQYF
J gene: TRBJ2-7
V gene: TRBV30
D gene: -
clone size: -

CDR3 DNA: TGTGCCAGCAGCTTAGCGGTTACCACTGAAGCTTTCTTT
CDR3 protein: CASSLAVTTEAFF
J gene: TRBJ1-1
V gene: TRBV11-3
D gene: -
clone size: few

CDR3 DNA: TGTGCCAGCAGCTTAACGTTTACTAGCGGGAGGGGTACCGGGGAGCTGTTTTTT
CDR3 protein: CASSLTFTSGRGTGELFF
J gene: TRBJ2-2
V gene: TRBV7-3
D gene: TRBD2
clone size: once

CDR3 DNA: TGTGCCAGCAGCCTCCTGGGGCAAGACACTGAAGCTTTCTTT
CDR3 protein: CASSLLGQDTEAFF
J gene: TRBJ1-1
V gene: TRBV2
D gene: -
clone size: many

CDR3 DNA: TGTGCCACACCGGGACATCTAAATGAAAAACTGTTTTTT
CDR3 protein: CATPGHLNEKLFF
J gene: TRBJ1-4
V gene: TRBV30
D gene: -
clone size: few

CDR3 DNA: TGTGCCAGCAGACCTCGGACTAGCGACTTCTACGAGCAGTACTTC
CDR3 protein: CASRPRTSDFYEQYF
J gene: TRBJ2-7
V gene: TRBV28
D gene: TRBD2
clone size: many

CDR3 DNA: TGTGCCATCAGTGGTGGTGGGAACCAAGAGGCCCAGTACTTC
CDR3 protein: CAISGGGNQEAQYF
J gene: TRBJ2-5
V gene: TRBV10-3
D gene: -
clone size: -

CDR3 DNA: TGTGCCAGCAGTGAAGCTTGGCAGGGCCACACAGATACGCAGTATTTT
CDR3 protein: CASSEAWQGHTDTQYF
J gene: TRBJ2-3
V gene: TRBV6-1
D gene: -
clone size: few

CDR3 DNA: TGTGCCAGCAGTCCGACTGTTTCCTATGGCTACACCTTC
CDR3 protein: CASSPTVSYGYTF
J gene: TRBJ1-2
V gene: TRBV3-1
D gene: -
clone size: -

CDR3 DNA: TGCAGTGCTAGTCGCACGGCGGGAGGCCCATCCTACGAGCAGTACTTC
CDR3 protein: CSASRTAGGPSYEQYF
J gene: TRBJ2-7
V gene: TRBV20-1
D gene: TRBD2
clone size: few

CDR3 DNA: TGTGCCAGCAAAGCTTACGAGCAGTACTTC
CDR3 protein: CASKAYEQYF
J gene: TRBJ2-7
V gene: TRBV2
D gene: -
clone size: many

CDR3 DNA: TGCGCCAGCAGCCAACAACAGGGTGGCACAGATACGCAGTATTTT
CDR3 protein: CASSQQQGGTDTQYF
J gene: TRBJ2-3
V gene: TRBV5-1
D gene: -
clone size: -

CDR3 DNA: TGCGCCAGCAGCCCCTCCATGGAGCGGGGCCTCTACGAGCAGTACTTC
CDR3 protein: CASSPSMERGLYEQYF
J gene: TRBJ2-7
V gene: TRBV4-1
D gene: TRBD2
clone size: -

CDR3 DNA: TGTGCCAGCAGTCCGACCGGGACTAGCGCCACAGATACGCAGTATTTT
CDR3 protein: CASSPTGTSATDTQYF
J gene: TRBJ2-3
V gene: TRBV7-2
D gene: TRBD2
clone size: -

CDR3 DNA: TGTGCCAGCAGCTCCAGGGCGATAGCGGGAGGGAAAAACATTCAGTACTTC
CDR3 protein: CASSSRAIAGGKNIQYF
J gene: TRBJ2-4
V gene: TRBV11-3
D gene: TRBD2
clone size: many

CDR3 DNA: TGCGCCAGCGGTCGGCCCGGCGAAGAGACCCAGTACTTC
CDR3 protein: CASGRPGEETQYF
J gene: TRBJ2-5
V gene: TRBV10-2
D gene: -
clone size: -

CDR3 DNA: TGCAGTGCTAGAGATAACCTAGCGAATTCCTACGAGCAGTACTTC
CDR3 protein: CSARDNLANSYEQYF
J gene: TRBJ2-7
V gene: TRBV20-1
D gene: -
clone size: -

CDR3 DNA: TGTGCCAGCAGTTTCGATGGGGGTTTTAATTCACCCCTCCACTTT
CDR3 protein: CASSFDGGFNSPLHF
J gene: TRBJ1-6
V gene: TRBV28
D gene: -
clone size: few

CDR3 DNA: TGTGCCAGCTCACAAGACCGGACAGGGCGAGTTACGCAGTATTTT
CDR3 protein: CASSQDRTGRVTQYF
J gene: TRBJ2-3
V gene: TRBV18
D gene: TRBD1
clone size: -

CDR3 DNA: TGCGCCAGCAGCCACTTTCAAGGCAGCGGGGAGCTGTTTTTT
CDR3 protein: CASSHFQGSGELFF
J gene: TRBJ2-2
V gene: TRBV4-1
D gene: -
clone size: -

CDR3 DNA: TGTGCCAGCAGCCCTGTGGGTCCAGAGACCCAGTACTTC
CDR3 protein: CASSPVGPETQYF
J gene: TRBJ2-5
V gene: TRBV12-3/TRBV12-4
D gene: -
clone size: many

CDR3 DNA: TGCGCCAGCAGCTTGGGGCCGCGGTACACTGAAGCTTTCTTT
CDR3 protein: CASSLGPRYTEAFF
J gene: TRBJ1-1
V gene: TRBV5-1
D gene: -
clone size: few

CDR3 DNA: TGTGCCAGCAGCTTAGCGGGACTCACCGGGGAGCTGTTTTTT
CDR3 protein: CASSLAGLTGELFF
J gene: TRBJ2-2
V gene: TRBV12-3/TRBV12-4
D gene: TRBD2
clone size: many

CDR3 DNA: TGTGCCAGCAGTCCTTGGGTAGCGGGAGGCTCCGGGGAGCTGTTTTTT
CDR3 protein: CASSPWVAGGSGELFF
J gene: TRBJ2-2
V gene: TRBV28
D gene: TRBD2
clone size: few

CDR3 DNA: TGTGCCAGCAGCCTGAATACGGACAATGAGCAGTTCTTC
CDR3 protein: CASSLNTDNEQFF
J gene: TRBJ2-1
V gene: TRBV13
D gene: -
clone size: few

CDR3 DNA: TGTGCCAGCAGTCCTCTAGCGGGAGGGAGAGGAGATACGCAGTATTTT
CDR3 protein: CASSPLAGGRGDTQYF
J gene: TRBJ2-3
V gene: TRBV27
D gene: TRBD2
clone size: many

CDR3 DNA: TGCAGCGTTGCCGGACTAGCGGGGAGCGGAGAGCAGTACTTC
CDR3 protein: CSVAGLAGSGEQYF
J gene: TRBJ2-7
V gene: TRBV29-1
D gene: TRBD2
clone size: once

CDR3 DNA: TGTGCCAGCAGGACAGCCCAAGAGACCCAGTACTTC
CDR3 protein: CASRTAQETQYF
J gene: TRBJ2-5
V gene: TRBV6-1
D gene: -
clone size: few

CDR3 DNA: TGCAGTGCCAAGGGCGGGACAGGGGGAGGGGATACGCAGTATTTT
CDR3 protein: CSAKGGTGGGDTQYF
J gene: TRBJ2-3
V gene: TRBV20-1
D gene: TRBD1
clone size: few

CDR3 DNA: TGTGCCAGCAGTGCCCCGGACAGGGAAGCTTTCTTT
CDR3 protein: CASSAPDREAFF
J gene: TRBJ1-1
V gene: TRBV6-1
D gene: TRBD1
clone size: many

CDR3 DNA: TGTGCCAGCAGTTTCGATCTAGCGGGAGGTTACAATGAGCAGTTCTTC
CDR3 protein: CASSFDLAGGYNEQFF
J gene: TRBJ2-1
V gene: TRBV3-1
D gene: TRBD2
clone size: many

CDR3 DNA: TGTGCCAGCAGTTTACAGGGGGCGAGGAGCACTGAAGCTTTCTTT
CDR3 protein: CASSLQGARSTEAFF
J gene: TRBJ1-1
V gene: TRBV12-3/TRBV12-4
D gene: TRBD1
clone size: many

CDR3 DNA: TGTGCCAGCAGCCCCTGGGGTAGCGGGAGCTACGAGCAGTACTTC
CDR3 protein: CASSPWGSGSYEQYF
J gene: TRBJ2-7
V gene: TRBV7-2
D gene: TRBD2
clone size: -

CDR3 DNA: TGTGCCAGCAGCTTCGACTCTGGGGCCAACGTCCTGACTTTC
CDR3 protein: CASSFDSGANVLTF
J gene: TRBJ2-6
V gene: TRBV11-1
D gene: -
clone size: few

CDR3 DNA: TGTGCCAGCAGACCTGGGGGCTACACCGGGGAGCTGTTTTTT
CDR3 protein: CASRPGGYTGELFF
J gene: TRBJ2-2
V gene: TRBV12-3/TRBV12-4
D gene: -
clone size: few

CDR3 DNA: TGTGCCAGCAGTTTTGGACAGGGGGCTTATGAGCAGTTCTTC
CDR3 protein: CASSFGQGAYEQFF
J gene: TRBJ2-1
V gene: TRBV27
D gene: TRBD1
clone size: -

CDR3 DNA: TGTGCCAGCATCGAACCGGGACTAGCGGGAGGGGGCAACATTCAGTACTTC
CDR3 protein: CASIEPGLAGGGNIQYF
J gene: TRBJ2-4
V gene: TRBV7-2
D gene: TRBD2
clone size: few

CDR3 DNA: TGTGCCAGCAGCACTAGGGCACTAGCGAGCTCCTACAATGAGCAGTTCTTC
CDR3 protein: CASSTRALASSYNEQFF
J gene: TRBJ2-1
V gene: TRBV11-3
D gene: TRBD2
clone size: -

CDR3 DNA: TGTGCCAGCTCGCCTCGGGACAGGACTGAAGCTTTCTTT
CDR3 protein: CASSPRDRTEAFF
J gene: TRBJ1-1
V gene: TRBV18
D gene: TRBD1
clone size: many

CDR3 DNA: TGCAGTGCTACAAATCCTAGCGGACAGTTTTACAATGAGCAGTTCTTC
CDR3 protein: CSATNPSGQFYNEQFF
J gene: TRBJ2-1
V gene: TRBV20-1
D gene: -
clone size: -